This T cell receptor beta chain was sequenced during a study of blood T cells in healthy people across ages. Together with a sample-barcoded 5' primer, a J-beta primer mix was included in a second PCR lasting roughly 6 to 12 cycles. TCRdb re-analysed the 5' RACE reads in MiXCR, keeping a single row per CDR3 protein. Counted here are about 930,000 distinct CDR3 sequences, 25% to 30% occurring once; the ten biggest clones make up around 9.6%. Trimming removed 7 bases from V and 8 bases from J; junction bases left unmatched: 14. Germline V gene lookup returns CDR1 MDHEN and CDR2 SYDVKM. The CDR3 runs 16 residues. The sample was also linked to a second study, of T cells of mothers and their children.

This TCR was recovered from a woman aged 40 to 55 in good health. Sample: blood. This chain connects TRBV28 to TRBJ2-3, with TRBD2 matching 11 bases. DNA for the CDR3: TGTGCCAGCAACCCGGCCCGTAGCGGGGGGGCCGGTACGCAGTATTTT. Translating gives CASNPARSGGAGTQYF.